Shown below are 12 T cell receptor delta chains from a single sample sequenced in a study of gamma-delta T cells after stem cell transplantation. TCRdb re-called clones from the RT-PCR reads using CATT. The sample lists thousands of delta-chain clones, roughly 2.6% seen once, with just over 20% in the top ten. Sequenced input: gamma-delta T cells. These TCRs come from a human donor. It is not recorded whose cells these are; they may come from a transplant donor.

A few counts support this clone. The translation of this DNA and the TCRdb protein of a much larger clone differ at residue 5, probably owing to a read error; the protein shown here is translated from the DNA. The chain employs TRDV2 and TRDJ1; D is ambiguous. Trimming stripped 3 bases from V and 0 bases from J, with 13 bases between. Germline CDR1 and CDR2: GEAIGNYY and EKD. CDR3 length: 15 amino acids. The CDR3 coding sequence is TGTGCCTGTGACGCCGTTGGAAGGTACACCGATAAACTCATCTTT. The encoded protein is CACDAVGRYTDKLIF.

As concerns this clone: One base separates it from a far larger clone, so it is likely a read error. The chain carries TRDV2 and TRDJ1; 11 bases are a match to TRDD3. CDR3 size: 21 residues. Germline lookup yields CDR1 GEAIGNYY and CDR2 EKD. This chain's CDR3 is CACDTVARTSGGYSSTDKPIF. The DNA for the CDR3 is TGTGCCTGTGACACCGTTGCCAGGACGTCTGGGGGATACTCCTCCACCGATAAACCCATCTTT.

This clone was seen a few times. A single base is all that separates this from a far larger clone, so a read error is likely. V is TRDV2 and J is TRDJ1, with TRDD3 matching 10 bases. The germline CDR1 and CDR2 sequences are GEAIGNYY and EKD. The length of the CDR3 is 22 residues. V was pared by 0 bases and J by 1 base, with 22 bases of the junction left unmatched. For the CDR3, the DNA is TGTGCCTGTGACACCGGGGCCCTACCGGGGGATACGGGGCTACGAGGCACCGATAAACTCATCTTT. Amino acids: CACDTGALPGDTGLRGTDKLIF.

A word on this clone: A far larger clone is just one base off, so this is likely a read error. Other DNA sequences in the same sample also yield this CDR3. The chain employs TRDV2 and TRDJ1; the match to TRDD2 covers 9 bases. This CDR3 is 19 amino acids long. Germline V gene data show CDR1 as GEAIGNYY and CDR2 as EKD. V dropped 3 bases and J dropped 2; count of bases not matched to a gene: 18. CDR3 nucleotides: TGTGCCTGTGACTCCCTTCCTACTGAACTGGGGTCCAATACCGATAAACTCATCTTT. It is translated as CACDSLPTELGSNTDKLIF.

Regarding this clone: TCRdb's protein, taken from a much larger clone, differs from this DNA's translation at residue 13, likely owing to a read error; the protein displayed comes from the DNA. The chain employs TRDV2 and TRDJ1; 12 bases match TRDD3. This CDR3 contains 20 residues. After removal of 0 bases from V and 1 base from J, the junction contained 14 bases not matched to a gene. Per germline, CDR1 GEAIGNYY and CDR2 EKD. CDR3 region: CACDTLLGDTGPSSTDKLIF. In DNA form, the CDR3 reads TGTGCCTGTGACACCTTACTGGGGGATACCGGCCCGAGTAGCACCGATAAACTCATCTTT.

In the case of this clone: This DNA translates differently at residue 8 from the TCRdb protein, which is that of a much larger clone; a read error is likely, and the protein shown is the DNA's own translation. This chain links TRDV2 with TRDJ1; D remains ambiguous. This CDR3 contains 19 residues. V shed 4 bases and J shed 0 bases, with 26 bases lying between them. The V gene's germline CDR1 is GEAIGNYY and CDR2 EKD. In DNA form, the CDR3 reads TGTGCCTGTGAAACCTTAGGGGCTACCCGAAAATCGTACACCGATAAACTCATCTTT. Its translation is CACETLGATRKSYTDKLIF.

This clone was picked up a small number of times. TCRdb's listed protein matches a much larger clone and diverges from this DNA's translation at residue 9, likely through a read error; the protein shown comes from the DNA. The chain links TRDV2 to TRDJ1; D not certain. The germline gives CDR1 GEAIGNYY, CDR2 EKD. The CDR3 is 17 residues long. Between the trimmed V and J ends, which lost 3 bases and 0 bases, there was a span of 19 bases. This CDR3 reads CACDPLTRESNTDKLIF. CDR3 coding DNA: TGTGCCTGTGACCCTCTAACCCGGGAGTCGAACACCGATAAACTCATCTTT.

Comment on this clone: TCRdb pairs this DNA with a much larger clone's protein that differs at residue 10, likely a read error; the protein shown was translated from the DNA. The chain carries TRDV2 and TRDJ1, with D possibly being TRDD3 (6 bases). The V end lost 0 bases, the J end lost 1 base, and 20 bases lay between the germline ends. The CDR3 consists of 18 residues. CDR1 is GEAIGNYY and CDR2 is EKD in the germline V gene. The CDR3 sequence is CACDTLHRTRGSTDKLIF. CDR3 nucleotides: TGTGCCTGTGACACCCTCCACCGTACTAGGGGATCCACCGATAAACTCATCTTT.

This clone was counted a few times. This may stem from a read error, because a much larger clone lies one nucleotide away. Other DNA variants within this sample encode the same CDR3. The chain employs TRDV2 and TRDJ1; the D gene is possibly TRDD3 (6 bases). The length of the CDR3 is 18 residues. Germline-derived CDR1 and CDR2 are GEAIGNYY and EKD. Here the CDR3 reads CACDTVDVGGTHTDKLIF. Written as DNA, the CDR3 is TGTGCCTGTGACACCGTAGACGTTGGGGGGACACATACCGATAAACTAATCTTT.

This clone has only a few counts. A far larger clone is off by one base, so a read error is likely. The sample has other DNA sequences that encode this CDR3 too. The V and J genes are TRDV2 and TRDJ1; TRDD3 agrees at 10 bases. CDR1 and CDR2 from the germline V gene are GEAIGNYY and EKD. This CDR3 has 18 amino acids. The CDR3 here is CACDTLHRTGGSTDKLIF. CDR3 nucleotides: TGTGCCTGTGACACCCTCCACCGTACTGGGGGATCCACCGATAAACTGATCTTT.

This clone was picked up a small number of times. TCRdb's listed protein matches a much larger clone and diverges from this DNA's translation at residue 17, likely through a read error; the protein shown comes from the DNA. The chain links TRDV2 to TRDJ3; 10 bases match TRDD3. The germline V gene has CDR1 GEAIGNYY and CDR2 EKD. This CDR3 spans 19 amino acids. The CDR3 sequence is CACDTVGDTLSWDTRQVFF. CDR3 nucleotide sequence: TGTGCCTGTGACACCGTGGGGGATACACTCTCCTGGGACACCCGACAGGTGTTTTTC.

This clone turned up a few times. This DNA's translation differs at residue 8 from TCRdb's protein, which comes from a much larger clone; a read error is likely, and the protein shown is translated from the DNA. The chain has TRDV2 and TRDJ1; D is uncertain. The CDR3 contains 16 residues. The V and J ends lost 4 bases and 3 bases respectively, with 20 bases between them. From germline, CDR1 is GEAIGNYY and CDR2 EKD. CDR3 protein: CACEALGSEAADKLIF. The DNA of the CDR3 is TGTGCCTGTGAAGCCCTTGGGAGCGAGGCCGCCGATAAACTCATCTTT.